Listed below are T cell receptor beta chains from one sample, sequenced in a study of spatial heterogeneity in lung cancer. TCRdb independently ran MiXCR on the 5' RACE reads; one entry per CDR3 protein. The top ten clones hold 14% to 15% of a sample with more than 60,000 distinct CDR3 sequences, under 7.5% of them seen once. Sequenced here: PBMCs, sampled at surgery. The receptors shown here come from a female donor with early-stage non-small cell lung cancer. CDR3s leave out the opening cysteine and the closing phenylalanine or tryptophan. Fields, in order: V gene, J gene, CDR3 protein.

>TRBV5-1|TRBJ1-1
ASSPQMNTEAF
>TRBV19|TRBJ2-3
ASTPGRRDTQY
>TRBV27|TRBJ2-7
ASSLSLLYEQY
>TRBV20-1|TRBJ2-7
SAREERGAYEQY
>TRBV28|TRBJ1-5
ASSLSGTGAYQPQH
>TRBV7-2|TRBJ2-1
ASRPALSSYNEQF
>TRBV20-1|TRBJ1-5
SARVGQGPGNQPQH
>TRBV6-1|TRBJ2-3
ASRPLTDTQY
>TRBV12-3/TRBV12-4|TRBJ1-3
ASIQGADGNTIY
>TRBV7-8|TRBJ2-4
ASIGQGVLAKNIQY
>TRBV18|TRBJ1-6
ASSPSSVNSPLH
>TRBV11-1|TRBJ2-3
ASRPGVVTDTQY
>TRBV9|TRBJ2-5
ASSVRGSQETQY
>TRBV7-8|TRBJ2-3
ASSSFDTDTQY
>TRBV12-3/TRBV12-4|TRBJ1-5
ASRPTGGSQPQH
>TRBV7-9|TRBJ2-7
ASNPTSGPYEQY
>TRBV20-1|TRBJ2-3
SAELAGLDTQY
>TRBV5-1|TRBJ2-3
ASSPAGTSGGDTQY
>TRBV25-1|TRBJ2-4
ASSGWSELAKNIQY
>TRBV5-1|TRBJ1-4
ASSSGQGPTNEKLF
>TRBV6-6|TRBJ2-3
ASSSHRTGTGDTQY
>TRBV11-3|TRBJ2-7
ASSPNPGTGYEQY
>TRBV24-1|TRBJ2-3
ATSDGIKERLRSDTQY
>TRBV6-1|TRBJ2-7
ASSKGGVAYEQY
>TRBV27|TRBJ1-2
ASSQRTGGGYGYT